Listed here are 31 T cell receptor beta chains from one sample, sequenced in a study of vaccination and CD4 T cells after COVID-19. Which antigens these TCRs recognize remains unknown. Treatment specified: approximately 10-day PBMC culture with coronavirus spike peptide pools or control peptides (ViraFEST assay). Oncomine TCR Beta short-read sequencing was applied to DNA from cultured CD4+ T cells. TCRdb processed the PCR reads anew with MiXCR; each CDR3 protein has one entry. The sample carries some 17,000 distinct CDR3 sequences, roughly three quarters recorded once. Sequenced input: CD4+ T cells from blood, cultured in vitro. These receptors all come from a human donor who had recovered from COVID-19.

CDR3 nucleotides: TGCGCCAGCCGGGACAGTGGAGCAGATACGCAGTATTTT. Its protein product is CASRDSGADTQYF. The rearrangement uses TRBV10-1 and TRBJ2-3; 7 positions agree with TRBD1. Per germline, CDR1 WNHNN and CDR2 SYGVQD (reference sequence). The CDR3 has 13 amino acids. V lost 8 bases to trimming and J lost 4 bases; unmatched junction nucleotides: 6.

In its sample, this clonotype was seen once. The chain links TRBV7-2 to TRBJ2-7; 14 nucleotides agree with TRBD2. This CDR3 has 15 residues. The V gene's germline CDR1 is SGHTA and CDR2 FQGNSA. Unmatched junction bases numbered 4, after V lost 5 bases and J lost 4 bases. As DNA, the CDR3 is TGTGCCAGCAGCGGACTAGCGGGAGGTATTTACGAGCAGTACTTC. Its translation is CASSGLAGGIYEQYF.

This CDR3 reads CACILRANYGYTF. The CDR3 nucleotides read TGTGCCTGCATCCTCAGAGCAAACTATGGCTACACCTTC. The J gene is TRBJ1-2, the V gene TRBV30; D not certain. The V and J ends lost 6 bases and 2 bases respectively, with 13 bases between them. The length of the CDR3 is 13 residues. Germline CDR1 GTSNPN, CDR2 SVGIG (reference sequence).

This clonotype was seen only a few times. The chain employs TRBV20-1 and TRBJ1-2; the D is unclear. Deletions cut 6 bases from V and 5 bases from J, with 13 bases between. Germline-derived CDR1 and CDR2 are DFQATT and SNEGSKA (reference sequence). The CDR3 spans 12 residues. The CDR3 DNA is TGCAGTGCCGACGTGGCTGATTATGGCTACACCTTC. Translation gives CSADVADYGYTF.

V gene TRBV12-3 or TRBV12-4 combines with J gene TRBJ2-5; D is uncertain. CDR3 length: 13 residues. The V gene lost 5 bases and the J gene lost 5 bases, with 12 bases spanning the gap. The CDR3 region is CASSGRVRETQYF. The CDR3 nucleotides are TGTGCCAGCAGTGGACGGGTTAGGGAGACCCAGTACTTC.

This clonotype was seen a few times. The chain combines TRBV20-1 with TRBJ2-5; 15 nucleotides align to TRBD2. The CDR3 length is 16 residues. Germline assignment: CDR1 DFQATT and CDR2 SNEGSKA (reference sequence). J gave up 2 bases and V 3 bases, and 4 bases lay outside the gene matches. The chain's CDR3 is CSARGTSGRRQETQYF. CDR3 sequence (DNA): TGCAGTGCTAGGGGGACTAGCGGGAGGAGGCAAGAGACCCAGTACTTC.

The gene calls are TRBV4-3 and TRBJ1-1, with D possibly TRBD1 on 6 matching bases. V was trimmed by 3 bases and J by 3 bases, leaving 11 bases between them. Germline CDR1 and CDR2: LGHNA and YSLEER. This CDR3 comprises 14 residues. CDR3 region: CASSQQRGDTEAFF. As DNA, the CDR3 is TGCGCCAGCAGCCAGCAAAGGGGGGACACTGAAGCTTTCTTT.

V gene TRBV2 combines with J gene TRBJ1-2, with D unresolved. The CDR3 sequence is 11 residues long. Trimming cost V 2 bases and J 4 bases, with 2 bases left between them. The germline CDR1 and CDR2 sequences are SNHLY and FYNNEI. This CDR3 is CASSEFYGYTF. CDR3 in DNA: TGTGCCAGCAGTGAATTCTATGGCTACACCTTC.

The V call is TRBV28, the J call TRBJ2-1; perhaps TRBD2 as D (6 bases). There are 15 residues in the CDR3. Germline V gene data show CDR1 as MDHEN and CDR2 as SYDVKM. The ends were cut back, 6 bases at V and 7 bases at J, with 19 bases in the middle. The CDR3 DNA is TGTGCCAGCAGGCGGGGAATAGACAAGTGGAATGAGCAGTTCTTC. It is translated as CASRRGIDKWNEQFF.

This rearrangement joins TRBV6-1 to TRBJ1-4; unclear D gene. V dropped 10 bases and J dropped 5 bases, with 20 bases sitting between them. This CDR3 region has 15 residues. CDR1 and CDR2 from the germline V gene are MNHNS and SASEGT. The CDR3 spells CATAAEGMKNEKLFF. CDR3 coding DNA: TGTGCCACAGCGGCGGAAGGGATGAAAAATGAAAAACTGTTTTTT.

The gene calls are TRBV7-3 and TRBJ2-1; 11 bases map to TRBD2. The CDR3 is made up of 19 amino acids. After removal of 0 bases from V and 3 bases from J, the junction contained 10 bases not matched to a gene. CDR1 SGHTA and CDR2 FQGTGA come from the germline V gene. CDR3 coding DNA: TGTGCCAGCAGCTTAACAGGGGGTCTAGCGGGAGGTATCTACAATGAGCAGTTCTTC. This translates into CASSLTGGLAGGIYNEQFF.

The V gene is TRBV6-5, the J gene TRBJ1-6; TRBD1 matches 10 bases. This CDR3 spans 15 amino acids. The germline gives CDR1 MNHEY, CDR2 SVGAGI. With V trimmed by 3 bases and J by 7 bases, 3 bases remained unmatched. The CDR3 coding sequence is TGTGCCAGCAGTTATTCGGGACAGGGGAATTCACCCCTCCACTTT. Protein sequence: CASSYSGQGNSPLHF.

This clonotype was detected only once. This sequence joins TRBV6-1 and TRBJ1-5; D might be TRBD1 (5 bases). The CDR3 runs to 16 residues. V lost 0 bases and J lost 2, with 11 bases in between. Germline assignment: CDR1 MNHNS and CDR2 SASEGT. CDR3 coding DNA: TGTGCCAGCAGTGAAGCTTCGGGGGGAGGCAATCAGCCCCAGCATTTT. It is translated as CASSEASGGGNQPQHF.

In this sample, this clonotype turned up a few times. The V gene is TRBV7-9, the J gene TRBJ1-1; no clear D gene. Per germline, CDR1 SEHNR and CDR2 FQNEAQ (reference sequence). The V end lost 2 bases, the J end lost 10 bases, and 11 bases lay between the germline ends. The CDR3 is 12 amino acids. CDR3 DNA: TGTGCCAGCAGCTTACAAGAGTTGGGAGCTTTCTTT. It yields the protein CASSLQELGAFF.

This chain uses TRBV20-1 with TRBJ2-5, with TRBD2 matching over 10 bases. The V gene's germline CDR1 is DFQATT and CDR2 SNEGSKA (reference sequence). This CDR3 contains 13 residues. V was clipped by 6 bases and J by 9 bases; unmatched bases: 10. The DNA of the CDR3 is TGCAGTGCCCTAGCGGGGGAAAGGCAAGCCCAGTACTTC. Translation gives CSALAGERQAQYF.

The chain employs TRBV12-3 or TRBV12-4 and TRBJ1-2; no clear D gene. V was pared by 9 bases and J by 8 bases, with 25 bases between. The length of the CDR3 is 15 residues. In nucleotides, the CDR3 is TGTGCCAGTTATTCCGAGACTAGTAACCCTATAGGCTACACCTTC. Translating gives CASYSETSNPIGYTF.

This chain joins TRBV20-1 and TRBJ2-5; the D gene could be TRBD1 or TRBD2 (6 bases each). The V end lost 6 bases, the J end lost 3 bases, and 11 bases lay between the germline ends. The CDR3 length is 12 residues. Germline V lookup: CDR1 DFQATT, CDR2 SNEGSKA (reference sequence). CDR3 bases: TGCAGTGCGTGGGGGGCCGAAGAGACCCAGTACTTC. Protein sequence: CSAWGAEETQYF.

The CDR3 region has the DNA TGTGCCAGTAGTTTCACAGGGCCTCAGCCCCAGCATTTT. Translated: CASSFTGPQPQHF. The chain has TRBV19 and TRBJ1-5; a weak D match, TRBD1 (6 bases). The CDR3 runs to 13 residues. V was trimmed by 5 bases and J by 6 bases, leaving 11 bases between them. In germline, CDR1 is LNHDA, CDR2 SQIVND (reference sequence).

V usage is TRBV6-5 and J usage is TRBJ1-6; 7 bases align to TRBD1. This CDR3 contains 14 residues. The J segment lost 6 bases and the V segment lost 4 bases, leaving 3 bases of the junction unmatched. In germline, CDR1 is MNHEY, CDR2 SVGAGI. This CDR3 is CASSFGTANSPLHF. CDR3 sequence (DNA): TGTGCCAGCAGTTTCGGGACAGCTAATTCACCCCTCCACTTT.

This chain joins TRBV6-1 and TRBJ1-6; D is unresolved. Germline V gives CDR1 MNHNS, CDR2 SASEGT. This CDR3 spans 15 amino acids. V lost 5 bases and J 0 bases, leaving 8 bases between the germline ends. CDR3 sequence reads: CASSPANSYNSPLHF. CDR3 in DNA: TGTGCCAGCAGTCCGGCTAACTCCTATAATTCACCCCTCCACTTT.

This sequence joins TRBV6-1 and TRBJ2-7; a weak D match, TRBD2 (6 bases). Looked up from germline, CDR1 is MNHNS and CDR2 is SASEGT. The CDR3 length is 15 residues. Trimming shortened V by 6 bases and J by 1 base, and 16 bases separated the two germline ends. CDR3 sequence: CASRNIRDSSYEQYF. CDR3 DNA: TGTGCCAGCAGAAACATCCGGGACTCTTCCTACGAGCAGTACTTC.

This clonotype was observed a handful of times. The chain employs TRBV27 and TRBJ1-2; D is undetermined. The CDR3 is 15 residues long. The V end lost 2 bases, the J end lost 3 bases, and 13 bases lay between the germline ends. Germline V gene data show CDR1 as MNHEY and CDR2 as SMNVEV (reference sequence). CDR3 nucleotide sequence: TGTGCCAGCAGTTTACCTCTCAAGACACACTATGGCTACACCTTC. It translates to CASSLPLKTHYGYTF.

This chain connects TRBV11-2 to TRBJ2-7, with a possible D match to TRBD2 (6 bases). CDR3 size: 11 residues. Germline CDR1 reads SGHAT; CDR2 reads FQNNGV. V lost 4 bases and J 10 bases, leaving 11 bases between the germline ends. CDR3 in DNA: TGTGCCAGCAGCTCCTGGGACTCTCAGTACTTC. Protein: CASSSWDSQYF.

V usage is TRBV20-1 and J usage is TRBJ2-3; 11 bases line up with TRBD2. The length of the CDR3 is 14 residues. V gave up 8 bases and J gave up 2 bases; unmatched junction bases: 6. CDR1 DFQATT and CDR2 SNEGSKA come from the germline V gene (reference sequence). The CDR3 sequence is CSSPTSGNTDTQYF. The CDR3 nucleotides read TGCAGTTCACCGACTAGCGGGAACACAGATACGCAGTATTTT.

The chain joins TRBV21-1 to TRBJ1-2. TRBV21-1 is designated a pseudogene. The length of the CDR3 is 14 residues. This CDR3 reads CASSGTTGGYGYTF. CDR3 sequence (DNA): TGTGCCAGCAGCGGAACGACTGGTGGCTATGGCTACACCTTC.

The chain is built from TRBV6-1 and TRBJ2-2, with D possibly matching TRBD1 (6 bases). V was cut by 7 bases and J by 2 bases, with 17 bases left in between. The CDR3 extends over 16 amino acids. From germline, CDR1 is MNHNS and CDR2 SASEGT. CDR3 DNA: TGTGCCAGCATGGCCCTGGGCAGGGGCAACACCGGGGAGCTGTTTTTT. Amino acids: CASMALGRGNTGELFF.

This chain connects TRBV20-1 to TRBJ1-1; D is unresolved. CDR1 and CDR2 from the germline V gene are DFQATT and SNEGSKA (reference sequence). CDR3 length: 12 amino acids. V dropped 2 bases and J dropped 4 bases, with 8 bases sitting between them. The CDR3 DNA reads as TGCAGTGCTAGAAAGGTAGGCACTGAAGCTTTCTTT. Its translation: CSARKVGTEAFF.

The V gene is TRBV24-1, the J gene TRBJ2-2; no firm D call. The CDR3 length is 16 residues. V was pared by 0 bases and J by 4 bases, with 11 bases between. Per germline, CDR1 KGHDR and CDR2 SFDVKD. CDR3: CATSDLVPLGTGELFF. The CDR3 region has the DNA TGTGCCACCAGTGATTTGGTCCCTCTGGGCACCGGGGAGCTGTTTTTT.

This clonotype has just one count. The junction and the germline gene differ at one end; a read error may be behind it. The chain employs TRBV27 and TRBJ2-1; D is possibly TRBD2 (5 bases). Germline lookup yields CDR1 MNHEY and CDR2 SMNVEV (reference sequence). This CDR3 is 13 amino acids long. The CDR3 sequence is CASTQRELNEQSF. CDR3 nucleotide sequence: TGTGCCAGCACCCAAAGGGAGCTTAATGAGCAGTCCTTC.

This chain links TRBV7-2 with TRBJ2-3; TRBD2 aligns across 12 bases. The CDR3 sequence is 14 residues long. In germline, CDR1 is SGHTA, CDR2 FQGNSA. V lost 7 bases, J lost 6 bases, and 5 bases stayed unmatched. The CDR3 loop is CASTRLAGVDTQYF. The CDR3 coding sequence is TGTGCCAGCACCCGACTAGCGGGAGTCGATACGCAGTATTTT. Based on the CDR3 plus reference TRBV7-2 and TRBJ2-3, the full variable domain is GAGVSQSPSNKVTEKGKDVELRCDPISGHTALYWYRQSLGQGLEFLIYFQGNSAPDKSGLPSDRFSAERTGGSVSTLTIQRTQQEDSAVYLCASTRLAGVDTQYFGPGTRLTVL.

The gene calls are TRBV20-1 and TRBJ1-1, with a weak D call TRBD1 (5 bases). V shed 4 bases and J shed 4 bases, with 13 bases lying between them. Germline assignment: CDR1 DFQATT and CDR2 SNEGSKA (reference sequence). The CDR3 has 13 residues. The chain's CDR3 is CSAKVAGGTEAFF. The DNA of the CDR3 is TGCAGTGCTAAAGTAGCCGGGGGCACTGAAGCTTTCTTT.